The clone carrying this T cell receptor (beta chain) has a count of ten or more. As yet, its antigen is unknown. TCRdb redid the calling of the 5' RACE reads with MiXCR, one entry per CDR3 protein. The sample shows about 530,000 distinct CDR3 sequences, about 20% of them seen only once. These data belong to a study of identical twins. Study-wide points: Donors were not followed over many years; analysis was cross-sectional.

Everyone who donated was a healthy Caucasian. This same sample was also part of a study on yellow fever vaccine responses in identical twins. That paper states: In identical twins, vaccine T cell responses appeared partly shared and partly individual.

Specimen: CD4+ T cells sorted from blood. This TCR came from a woman aged 18-35 years in good health.

CDR3 nucleotides: TGCGCCAGCAGCCCCATGCAAACAGGGCTCTCGTACTACGAGCAGTACTTC. Its translation: CASSPMQTGLSYYEQYF. This rearrangement joins TRBV4-1 to TRBJ2-7; weak D call: TRBD1 (6 bases). Trimming removed 4 bases from V and 3 bases from J, with 22 bases in between. CDR3 length: 17 residues. Germline V lookup: CDR1 MGHRA, CDR2 YSYEKL.